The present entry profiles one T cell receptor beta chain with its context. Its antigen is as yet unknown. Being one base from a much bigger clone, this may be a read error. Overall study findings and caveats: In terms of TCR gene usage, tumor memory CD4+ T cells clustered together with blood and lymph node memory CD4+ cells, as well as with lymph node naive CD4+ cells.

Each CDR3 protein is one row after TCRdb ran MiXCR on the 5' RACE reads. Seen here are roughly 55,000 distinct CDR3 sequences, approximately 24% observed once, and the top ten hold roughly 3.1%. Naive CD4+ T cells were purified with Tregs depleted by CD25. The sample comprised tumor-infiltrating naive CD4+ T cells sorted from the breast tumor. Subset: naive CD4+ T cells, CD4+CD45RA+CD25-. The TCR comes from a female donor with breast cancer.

The DNA for the CDR3 is TGTGCCAGCAGCTCACAGGGGGCATGGACTGAAACTTTCTTT. This codes for CASSSQGAWTETFF. The chain has TRBV5-4 and TRBJ1-1; TRBD1 agrees at 9 bases. Germline V gene data show CDR1 as SGHNT and CDR2 as YYREEE (reference sequence). The CDR3 loop spans 14 amino acids. Supplemented by reference TRBV5-4 and TRBJ1-1, the full variable domain reads ETGVTQSPTHLIKTRGQQVTLRCSSQSGHNTVSWYQQALGQGPQFIFQYYREEENGRGNFPPRFSGLQFPNYSSELNVNALELDDSALYLCASSSQGAWTETFFGQGTRLTVV.